Sequencing of this TCR beta chain was carried out in a study of blood T cell repertoires in COVID-19. In the study overall: COVID-19 samples collected from the United States, Italy and Spain covered acute and convalescent phases.

Under the authors' procedure: Reference gene primer amplification gave nucleated cell count estimates. Data came from immunoSEQ multiplex PCR; TCRdb stores just in-frame clones and leaves some out. V, J and clone size were drawn from that table, and D and trimming were deduced from the DNA. The sample records under 300,000 clones, around 87% being singletons. V shed 2 bases and J 5 bases; nucleotides not matched to a gene: 8. Looked up from germline, CDR1 is MNHEY and CDR2 is SVGAGI. This CDR3 is 16 amino acids long. This TCR was recovered from a woman aged 60-75 years with COVID-19, enrolled during active disease. The sample taken for sequencing was peripheral blood. The J gene is TRBJ2-5, the V gene TRBV6-5; TRBD2 aligns across 10 bases. The CDR3, as DNA: TGTGCCAGCAGTTACAGCGGGGGGGCCATGATGGAGACCCAGTACTTC. This sequence encodes CASSYSGGAMMETQYF.